This TCR beta chain was identified in a study of long-term antiretroviral therapy in people with HIV. The assay, immunoSEQ v3.0, was run at survey level. The repertoire was sequenced with immunoSEQ multiplex PCR; TCRdb's copy has only in-frame clones and lacks some. Of 35,000 or so clones listed, 80% to 90% are singletons. This clone has a single count. Its antigen is as yet unknown. Study-wide results and caveats: Blood specimens, gathered between about 2003 and 2018, were possibly obtained under older ART regimens. Pre-ART clonal expansions dominated every time point's repertoire.

Researchers secured at least one pre-ART and at least two post-ART PBMC samples from each donor. Clinicians in the United States treated all participants with HIV. The source material was unsorted PBMCs, sampled 2.2 years after starting antiretroviral therapy. This TCR derives from a man between 18 and 29 years old with HIV.

The CDR3 spells CASSNTGTDSNQPQHF. CDR3 in DNA: TGTGCCAGCAGCAACACCGGGACAGATAGCAATCAGCCCCAGCATTTT. The chain employs TRBV11-2 and TRBJ1-5; 7 bases map to TRBD1. Germline CDR1 and CDR2: SGHAT and FQNNGV. The V and J ends lost 5 bases and 0 bases, in that order; junction bases with no gene match: 7. There are 16 residues in the CDR3.